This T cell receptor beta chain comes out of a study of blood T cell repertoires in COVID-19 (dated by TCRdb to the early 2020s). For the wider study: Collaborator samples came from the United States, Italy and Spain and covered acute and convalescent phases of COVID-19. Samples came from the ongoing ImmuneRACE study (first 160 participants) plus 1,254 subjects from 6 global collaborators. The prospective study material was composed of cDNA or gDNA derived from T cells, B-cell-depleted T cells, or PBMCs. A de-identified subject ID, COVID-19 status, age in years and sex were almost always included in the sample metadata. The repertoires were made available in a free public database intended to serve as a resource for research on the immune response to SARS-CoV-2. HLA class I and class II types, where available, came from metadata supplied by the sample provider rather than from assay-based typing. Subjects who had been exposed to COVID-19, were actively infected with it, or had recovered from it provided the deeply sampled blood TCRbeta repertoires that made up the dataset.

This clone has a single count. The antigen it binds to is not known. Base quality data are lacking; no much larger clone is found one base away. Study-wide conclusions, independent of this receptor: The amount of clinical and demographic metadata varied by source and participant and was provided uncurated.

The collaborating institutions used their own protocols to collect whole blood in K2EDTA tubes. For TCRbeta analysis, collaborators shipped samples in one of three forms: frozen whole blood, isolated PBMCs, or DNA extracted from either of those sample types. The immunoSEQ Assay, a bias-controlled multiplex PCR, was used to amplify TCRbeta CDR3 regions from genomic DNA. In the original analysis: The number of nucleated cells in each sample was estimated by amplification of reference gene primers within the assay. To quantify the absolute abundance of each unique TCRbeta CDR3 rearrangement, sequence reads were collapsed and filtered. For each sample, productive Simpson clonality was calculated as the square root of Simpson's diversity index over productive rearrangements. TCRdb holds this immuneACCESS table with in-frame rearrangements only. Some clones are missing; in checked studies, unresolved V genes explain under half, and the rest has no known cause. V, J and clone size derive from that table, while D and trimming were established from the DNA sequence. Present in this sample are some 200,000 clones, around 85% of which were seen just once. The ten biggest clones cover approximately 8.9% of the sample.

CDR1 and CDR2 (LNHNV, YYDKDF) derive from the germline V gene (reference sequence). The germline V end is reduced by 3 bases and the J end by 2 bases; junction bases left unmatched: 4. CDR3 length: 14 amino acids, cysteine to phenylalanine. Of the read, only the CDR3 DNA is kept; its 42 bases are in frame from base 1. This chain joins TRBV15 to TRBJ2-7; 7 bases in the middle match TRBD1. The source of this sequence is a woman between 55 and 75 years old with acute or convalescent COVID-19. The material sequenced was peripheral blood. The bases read TGTGCCACCAGCAGCCGGGACAGTACCTACGAGCAGTACTTC. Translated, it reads CATSSRDSTYEQYF.